These 21 T cell receptor beta chains came from one sample sequenced in a study of cytomegalovirus exposure and HLA in healthy donors. The method was immunoSEQ multiplex PCR; TCRdb's version includes in-frame clones alone and lacks a portion of them. The repertoire has about 120,000 clones, 89% of them found once; the top ten carry roughly 2%. Material: PBMCs. Receptor source: a woman between 18 and 29 years old in good health and CMV-seronegative.

The chain is built from TRBV25-1 and TRBJ1-1; 8 bases match TRBD1. The CDR3 sequence is 15 residues long. J lost 0 bases, V lost 4 bases, and 4 bases had no gene match. From germline, CDR1 is MGHDK and CDR2 SYGVNS. In DNA form, the CDR3 reads TGTGCCAGCAGTGCGGGGACAGGAGTGAACACTGAAGCTTTCTTT. Protein sequence: CASSAGTGVNTEAFF.

This clone was seen a single time. This chain connects TRBV7-9 to TRBJ2-2, with 7 nucleotides matching TRBD1. V dropped 5 bases and J dropped 1; count of bases not matched to a gene: 13. The CDR3 covers 18 residues. The germline CDR1 and CDR2 sequences are SEHNR and FQNEAQ (reference sequence). CDR3 bases: TGTGCCAGCAGCCCCTTGTCCGCGCGGACAGGGAACACCGGGGAGCTGTTTTTT. Residues: CASSPLSARTGNTGELFF.

This clone was recorded only once. This chain joins TRBV7-9 and TRBJ1-1, with D possibly being TRBD1 (6 bases). This CDR3 has 15 residues. V lost 0 bases and J lost 6, with 14 bases in between. CDR1 is SEHNR and CDR2 is FQNEAQ in the germline V gene (reference sequence). The CDR3 protein is CASSLAKQGRSEAFF. CDR3 sequence (DNA): TGTGCCAGCAGCTTAGCGAAACAGGGAAGGTCTGAAGCTTTCTTT. The whole variable domain, filled in from reference TRBV7-9 and TRBJ1-1, reads DTGVSQNPRHKITKRGQNVTFRCDPISEHNRLYWYRQTLGQGPEFLTYFQNEAQLEKSRLLSDRFSAERPKGSFSTLEIQRTEQGDSAMYLCASSLAKQGRSEAFFGQGTRLTVV.

The rearrangement uses TRBV5-6 and TRBJ2-3, with a possible D match to TRBD2 (5 bases). Per germline, CDR1 SGHDT and CDR2 YYEEEE. CDR3 length equals 16 residues. V was clipped by 0 bases and J by 4 bases, with 15 bases between them. CDR3 loop: CASSLGGLARSDTQYF. CDR3 DNA sequence: TGTGCCAGCAGCTTGGGCGGGCTAGCCCGGTCAGATACGCAGTATTTT.

The J gene is TRBJ1-2, the V gene TRBV29-1, with a tentative D call TRBD1 (5 bases). Germline assignment: CDR1 SQVTM and CDR2 ANQGSEA. The CDR3 spans 13 residues. The V end was cut by 0 bases, the J end by 9 bases, with 14 bases between. CDR3 DNA sequence: TGCAGCGTTGAAGACGGGGGGGAATATAGCTACACCTTC. Encoded protein: CSVEDGGEYSYTF.

The chain uses TRBV27 and TRBJ2-5; D is undetermined. Deletions cut 4 bases from V and 0 bases from J, with 6 bases between. The CDR3 sequence is 13 residues long. Germline CDR1 and CDR2: MNHEY and SMNVEV (reference sequence). The CDR3 sequence is CASSSRDQETQYF. CDR3 DNA sequence: TGTGCCAGCAGTTCAAGAGACCAAGAGACCCAGTACTTC.

The chain couples TRBV5-4 to TRBJ2-1; TRBD2 agrees at 8 bases. Germline V gives CDR1 SGHNT, CDR2 YYREEE (reference sequence). This CDR3 has 17 amino acids. V dropped 4 bases and J dropped 1; count of bases not matched to a gene: 10. The CDR3 loop is CASSAGTSRLSYNEQFF. The CDR3 coding sequence is TGTGCCAGCAGCGCCGGGACTAGTCGATTGTCCTACAATGAGCAGTTCTTC.

This chain connects TRBV25-1 to TRBJ1-1, with D unresolved. Trimming took 3 bases from V and 0 from J, leaving 5 bases between them. CDR1 MGHDK and CDR2 SYGVNS come from the germline V gene. The CDR3 loop spans 13 amino acids. The CDR3 bases are TGTGCCAGCAGTGACAGATTGAACACTGAAGCTTTCTTT. It translates to CASSDRLNTEAFF.

The gene calls are TRBV4-1 and TRBJ2-7; TRBD1 aligns across 9 bases. V shed 1 base and J 2 bases; nucleotides not matched to a gene: 15. The CDR3 covers 19 residues. Germline V gives CDR1 MGHRA, CDR2 YSYEKL. CDR3 residues: CASSQGLGLGQGQTYEQYF. The CDR3 DNA sequence: TGCGCCAGCAGCCAAGGATTGGGCTTAGGACAGGGGCAAACCTACGAGCAGTACTTC.

The rearrangement uses TRBV9 and TRBJ2-5, with 8 positions matching TRBD1. The CDR3 totals 14 residues. Per the germline V gene, CDR1 is SGDLS and CDR2 is YYNGEE. The V segment lost 4 bases and the J segment 3 bases; nucleotides outside the gene matches: 5. The CDR3 DNA reads as TGTGCCAGCAGCATCGGGACAGGTAAAGAGACCCAGTACTTC. As protein: CASSIGTGKETQYF.

The CDR3: CASWGLGRKVGYTF. CDR3 nucleotide sequence: TGTGCCAGCTGGGGCCTGGGGCGGAAGGTTGGCTACACCTTC. The rearrangement uses TRBV11-2 and TRBJ1-2, with a possible D match to TRBD1 (5 bases). CDR3 length: 14 residues. The V gene lost 8 bases and the J gene lost 7 bases, with 20 bases spanning the gap. CDR1 and CDR2 from the germline V gene are SGHAT and FQNNGV.

This clone was detected once. Other DNA sequences of this sample code for an identical CDR3. The chain joins TRBV27 to TRBJ2-1, with 8 bases aligning to TRBD2. The germline CDR1 and CDR2 sequences are MNHEY and SMNVEV (reference sequence). CDR3 size: 14 residues. V shed 3 bases and J 2 bases; nucleotides not matched to a gene: 0. CDR3 nucleotide sequence: TGTGCCAGCAGTTTCGGGGGGGCCTACAATGAGCAGTTCTTC. Translated: CASSFGGAYNEQFF.

This chain uses TRBV13 with TRBJ2-1, with 9 bases that match TRBD1. This CDR3 is built from 17 residues. With V trimmed by 3 bases and J by 7 bases, 13 bases remained unmatched. Germline CDR1 and CDR2: PRHDT and FYEKMQ (reference sequence). CDR3 loop: CASSLGPGTGSRNEQFF. CDR3 DNA: TGTGCCAGCAGCTTGGGGCCGGGGACAGGGTCACGAAATGAGCAGTTCTTC.

The chain carries TRBV19 and TRBJ2-5, with D possibly being TRBD1 (6 bases). With 8 bases removed from V and 2 bases from J, the gap between germline ends came to 6 bases. CDR3 length: 11 residues. CDR1 and CDR2 (germline): LNHDA, SQIVND (reference sequence). The CDR3 nucleotides are TGTGCCAGTGGACAGCAAGAGACCCAGTACTTC. It yields the protein CASGQQETQYF.

This rearrangement joins TRBV11-3 to TRBJ1-5; D possibly corresponds to TRBD1 (6 bases). Germline assignment: CDR1 SGHNT and CDR2 YENEEA. The length of the CDR3 is 13 residues. V gave up 5 bases and J gave up 7 bases, with 12 bases separating them. CDR3 coding DNA: TGTGCCAGCAGCCCACAGGGTGACCAGCCCCAGCATTTT. Translation gives CASSPQGDQPQHF.

The chain is built from TRBV10-1 and TRBJ2-7; 11 bases fit TRBD1. This CDR3 contains 14 residues. J lost 3 bases, V lost 4 bases, and 2 bases had no gene match. CDR1 and CDR2 (germline): WNHNN, SYGVQD (reference sequence). CDR3 region: CASSGTGGFYEQYF. As DNA, the CDR3 is TGCGCCAGCAGTGGGACAGGGGGCTTCTACGAGCAGTACTTC.

The J gene is TRBJ2-1, the V gene TRBV2, with 9 positions matching TRBD1. The germline CDR1 and CDR2 sequences are SNHLY and FYNNEI. The CDR3 has 13 amino acids. V lost 6 bases and J lost 3; bases outside the gene matches: 0. CDR3 sequence reads: CASRDRGYNEQFF. CDR3 sequence (DNA): TGTGCCAGCAGGGACAGGGGCTACAATGAGCAGTTCTTC. The variable domain in full, completed from reference TRBV2 and TRBJ2-1, reads EPEVTQTPSHQVTQMGQEVILRCVPISNHLYFYWYRQILGQKVEFLVSFYNNEISEKSEIFDDQFSVERPDGSNFTLKIRSTKLEDSAMYFCASRDRGYNEQFFGPGTRLTVL.

In DNA, the CDR3 is TGTGCCAGCAGTTTAAGGGGAGGGTACACTGAAGCTTTCTTT. Encoded protein: CASSLRGGYTEAFF. This chain connects TRBV27 to TRBJ1-1, with D possibly being TRBD1 (5 bases). V lost 2 bases and J lost 3, with 10 bases in between. From germline, CDR1 is MNHEY and CDR2 SMNVEV (reference sequence). CDR3 length equals 14 residues.

This chain links TRBV2 with TRBJ2-7; the match to TRBD2 covers 7 bases. The V gene's germline CDR1 is SNHLY and CDR2 FYNNEI. The CDR3 is 13 residues long. The ends lost 2 bases at V and 6 bases at J; junction bases unmatched: 4. CDR3 loop: CASSERTRLEQYF. The CDR3 DNA reads TGTGCCAGCAGTGAAAGGACTAGGCTCGAGCAGTACTTC. Variable domain in full (rest from reference TRBV2 and TRBJ2-7): EPEVTQTPSHQVTQMGQEVILRCVPISNHLYFYWYRQILGQKVEFLVSFYNNEISEKSEIFDDQFSVERPDGSNFTLKIRSTKLEDSAMYFCASSERTRLEQYFGPGTRLTVT.

The chain employs TRBV19 and TRBJ2-7, with a weak D call TRBD2 (6 bases). Germline-derived CDR1 and CDR2 are LNHDA and SQIVND (reference sequence). V dropped 5 bases and J dropped 0 bases, with 11 bases sitting between them. The CDR3 consists of 14 residues. This CDR3 is CASSQAGSSYEQYF. The CDR3 nucleotides are TGTGCCAGTAGTCAAGCGGGTAGCTCCTACGAGCAGTACTTC.

This clone appeared a few times. The chain employs TRBV19 and TRBJ1-5; 9 bases align to TRBD1. CDR3 length: 18 amino acids. The germline gives CDR1 LNHDA, CDR2 SQIVND (reference sequence). Trimming removed 5 bases from V and 2 bases from J; junction bases left unmatched: 13. The CDR3 nucleotides are TGTGCCAGTAGTCCGGGACAGGGAACAATATATCGCAATCAGCCCCAGCATTTT. Encoded protein: CASSPGQGTIYRNQPQHF.